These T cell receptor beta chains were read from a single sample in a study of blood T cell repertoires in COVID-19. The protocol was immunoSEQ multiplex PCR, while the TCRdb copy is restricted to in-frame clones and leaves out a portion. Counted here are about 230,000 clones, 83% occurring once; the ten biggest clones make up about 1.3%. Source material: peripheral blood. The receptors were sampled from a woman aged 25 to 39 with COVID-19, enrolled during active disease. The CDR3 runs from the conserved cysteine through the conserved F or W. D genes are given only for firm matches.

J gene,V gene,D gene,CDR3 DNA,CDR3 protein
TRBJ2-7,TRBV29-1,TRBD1,TGCAGCGTTGAGAGGACAGGGGTGGGGGAGCAGTACTTC,CSVERTGVGEQYF
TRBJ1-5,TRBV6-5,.,TGTGCCAGCCAATTGATAGTAGAATACAATCAGCCCCAGCATTTT,CASQLIVEYNQPQHF
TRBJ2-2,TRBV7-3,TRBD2,TGTGCCAGCAGCAGGAGCGGGGGGGCCGCCGGGGAGCTGTTTTTT,CASSRSGGAAGELFF
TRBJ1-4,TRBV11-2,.,TGTGCCAGCAGCCCGGGGGACCGAACAACTAATGAAAAACTGTTTTTT,CASSPGDRTTNEKLFF
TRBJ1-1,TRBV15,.,TGTGCCACCAGCAGGGCAGGAACGAACACTGAAGCTTTCTTT,CATSRAGTNTEAFF
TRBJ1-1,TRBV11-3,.,TGTGCCAGCAGCTTTCCCGGGAGCACTGAAGCTTTCTTT,CASSFPGSTEAFF
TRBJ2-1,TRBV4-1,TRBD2,TGCGCCAGCAGCCAAGATAGACTAGCGGGAGGTTGGGAGCAGTTCTTC,CASSQDRLAGGWEQFF
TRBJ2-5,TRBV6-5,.,TGTGCCAGCAGTCGCCCACACGGAGCCGAGACCCAGTACTTC,CASSRPHGAETQYF
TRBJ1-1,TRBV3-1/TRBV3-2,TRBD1,TGTGCCAGCAGCCAAATACAGGGGGCTGGGACTGAAGCTTTCTTT,CASSQIQGAGTEAFF
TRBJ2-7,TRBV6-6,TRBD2,TGTGCCAGCAGCCCCGGGACTAGCGGGACCTACGAGCAGTACTTC,CASSPGTSGTYEQYF
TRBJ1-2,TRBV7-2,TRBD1,TGTGCCAGCAGCCACACAGGGGGGAGGGTGCCTGGCTACACCTTC,CASSHTGGRVPGYTF